Sequencing of this T cell receptor beta chain was carried out in a study of response to subunit inactivated influenza vaccine. The CDR3 consists of 15 residues. Trimming stripped 2 bases from V and 0 bases from J, with 10 bases between. Notes on this clonotype: What it binds is not known.

Study-wide results and limits: With each seasonal influenza vaccination, the authors suggested, few new T cells are recruited.

TCRdb called the RT-PCR reads again in MiXCR, with one record for every CDR3 protein. Among approximately 520,000 distinct CDR3 sequences listed, 25% were seen once. This material consisted of CD4+ T cells sorted from PBMCs, taken less than 6 days after vaccination. The rearrangement links TRBV12-3 or TRBV12-4 to TRBJ1-2, with a weak D call TRBD1 (5 bases). The sequence derives from a man aged 50 or older who received an inactivated influenza vaccine. CDR3 sequence reads: CASSLWGGANYGYTF. CDR3 nucleotides: TGTGCCAGCAGTTTATGGGGGGGAGCTAACTATGGCTACACCTTC.